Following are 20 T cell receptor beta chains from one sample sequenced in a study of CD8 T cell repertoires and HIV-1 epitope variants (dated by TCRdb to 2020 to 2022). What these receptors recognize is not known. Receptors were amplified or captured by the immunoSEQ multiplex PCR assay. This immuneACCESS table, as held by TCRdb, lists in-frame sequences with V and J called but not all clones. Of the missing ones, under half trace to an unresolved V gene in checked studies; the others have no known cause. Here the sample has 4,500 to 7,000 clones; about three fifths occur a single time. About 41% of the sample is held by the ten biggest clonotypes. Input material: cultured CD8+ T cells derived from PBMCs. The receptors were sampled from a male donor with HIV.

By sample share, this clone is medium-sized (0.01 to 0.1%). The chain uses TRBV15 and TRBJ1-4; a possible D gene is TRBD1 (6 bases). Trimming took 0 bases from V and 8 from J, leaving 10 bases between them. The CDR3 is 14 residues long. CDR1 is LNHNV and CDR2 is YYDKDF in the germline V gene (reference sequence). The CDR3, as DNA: TGTGCCACCAGCAGAGACAGGGGTGGGGAAAAACTGTTTTTT. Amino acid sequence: CATSRDRGGEKLFF.

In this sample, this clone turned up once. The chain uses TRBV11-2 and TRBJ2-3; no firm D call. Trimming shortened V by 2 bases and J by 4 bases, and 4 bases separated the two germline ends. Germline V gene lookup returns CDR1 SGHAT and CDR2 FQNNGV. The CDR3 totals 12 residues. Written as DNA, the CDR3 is TGTGCCAGCAGCTTAAGTTCAGATACGCAGTATTTT. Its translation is CASSLSSDTQYF.

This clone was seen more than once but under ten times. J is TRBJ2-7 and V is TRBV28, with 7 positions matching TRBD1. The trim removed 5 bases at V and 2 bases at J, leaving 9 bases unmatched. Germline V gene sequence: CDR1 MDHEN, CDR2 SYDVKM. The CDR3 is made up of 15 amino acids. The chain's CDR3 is CASSQPRTGAYEQYF. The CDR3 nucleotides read TGTGCCAGCAGTCAACCCCGGACAGGAGCCTACGAGCAGTACTTC.

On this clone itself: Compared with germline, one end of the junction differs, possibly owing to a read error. The CDR3 loop is CASSYLDMNTEAFF. The CDR3 DNA is TGTGCCAGCAGTTACTTGGATATGAACACTGAAGCTTTCTTT. The gene calls are TRBV10-3 and TRBJ1-1, with D hard to call. Germline-derived CDR1 and CDR2 are ENHRY and SYGVKD. This CDR3 comprises 14 residues.

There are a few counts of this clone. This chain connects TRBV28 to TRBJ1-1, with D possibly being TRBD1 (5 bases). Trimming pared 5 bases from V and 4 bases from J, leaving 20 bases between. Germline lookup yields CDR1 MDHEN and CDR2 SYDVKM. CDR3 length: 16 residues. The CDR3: CASSPPRGGMGTEAFF. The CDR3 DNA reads TGTGCCAGCAGTCCTCCTCGGGGGGGGATGGGCACTGAAGCTTTCTTT.

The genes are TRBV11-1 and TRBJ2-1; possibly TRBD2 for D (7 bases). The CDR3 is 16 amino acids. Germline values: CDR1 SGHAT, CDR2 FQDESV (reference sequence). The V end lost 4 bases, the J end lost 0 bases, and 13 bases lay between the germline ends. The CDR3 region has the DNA TGTGCCAGCAGCTCTAGGGGGGGGAGCTCCTACAATGAGCAGTTCTTC. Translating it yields CASSSRGGSSYNEQFF.

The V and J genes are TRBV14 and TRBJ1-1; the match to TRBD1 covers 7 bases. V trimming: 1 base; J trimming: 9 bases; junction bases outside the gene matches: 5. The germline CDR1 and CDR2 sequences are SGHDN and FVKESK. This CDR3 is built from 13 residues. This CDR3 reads CASSQGQGDKAFF. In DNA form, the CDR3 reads TGTGCCAGCAGCCAAGGACAGGGTGATAAAGCTTTCTTT.

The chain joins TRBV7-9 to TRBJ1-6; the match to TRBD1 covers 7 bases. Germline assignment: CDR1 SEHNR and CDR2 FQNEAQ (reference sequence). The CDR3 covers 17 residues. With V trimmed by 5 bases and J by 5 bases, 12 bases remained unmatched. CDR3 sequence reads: CASSPQNRDSNNSPLHF. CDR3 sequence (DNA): TGTGCCAGCAGCCCCCAAAACCGGGACAGCAATAATTCACCCCTCCACTTT.

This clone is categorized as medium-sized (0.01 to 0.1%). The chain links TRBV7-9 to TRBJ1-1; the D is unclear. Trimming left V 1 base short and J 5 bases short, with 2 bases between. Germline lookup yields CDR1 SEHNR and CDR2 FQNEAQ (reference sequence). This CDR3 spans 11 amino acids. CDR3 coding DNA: TGTGCCAGCAGCTTAGATACTGAAGCTTTCTTT. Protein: CASSLDTEAFF.

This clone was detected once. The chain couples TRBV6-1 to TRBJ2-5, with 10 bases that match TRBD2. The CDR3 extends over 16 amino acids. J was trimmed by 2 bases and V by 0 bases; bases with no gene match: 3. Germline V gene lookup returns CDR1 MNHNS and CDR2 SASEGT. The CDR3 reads CASSEAGLAFQETQYF. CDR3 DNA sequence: TGTGCCAGCAGTGAAGCGGGACTAGCGTTTCAAGAGACCCAGTACTTC.

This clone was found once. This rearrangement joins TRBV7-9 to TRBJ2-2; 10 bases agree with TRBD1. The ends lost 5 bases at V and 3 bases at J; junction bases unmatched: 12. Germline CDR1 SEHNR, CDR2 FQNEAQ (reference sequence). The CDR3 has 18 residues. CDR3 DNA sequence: TGTGCCAGCAGCCCGAATCCCCCGGGACAGGGGCACACCGGGGAGCTGTTTTTT. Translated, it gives CASSPNPPGQGHTGELFF.

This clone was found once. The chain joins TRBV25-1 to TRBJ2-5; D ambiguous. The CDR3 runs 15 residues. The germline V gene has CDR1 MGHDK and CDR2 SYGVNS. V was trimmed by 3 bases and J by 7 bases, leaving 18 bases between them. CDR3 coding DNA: TGTGCCAGCAGTGAGTCCGCAGAGTCCTACGGGACCCAGTACTTC. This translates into CASSESAESYGTQYF.

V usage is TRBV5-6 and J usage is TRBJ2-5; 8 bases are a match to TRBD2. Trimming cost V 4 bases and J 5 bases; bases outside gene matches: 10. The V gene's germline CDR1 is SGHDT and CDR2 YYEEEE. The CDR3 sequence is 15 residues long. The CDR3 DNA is TGTGCCAGCAGCCCACCCACTAGCGGCGGGGAGACCCAGTACTTC. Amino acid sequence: CASSPPTSGGETQYF.

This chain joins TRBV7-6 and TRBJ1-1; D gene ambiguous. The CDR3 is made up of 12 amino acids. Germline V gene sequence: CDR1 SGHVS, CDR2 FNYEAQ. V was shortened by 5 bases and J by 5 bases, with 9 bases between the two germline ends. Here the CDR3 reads CASSSAGTEAFF. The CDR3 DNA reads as TGTGCCAGCAGCAGCGCCGGGACTGAAGCTTTCTTT.

CDR3 sequence: CAVRDRGSSYNEQFF. CDR3 sequence (DNA): TGTGCTGTCCGGGACAGGGGATCCTCCTACAATGAGCAGTTCTTC. J is TRBJ2-1 and V is TRBV7-7, with 10 bases aligning to TRBD1. This CDR3 comprises 15 residues. Germline V gene lookup returns CDR1 SSHAT and CDR2 FNYEAQ (reference sequence). The full variable domain, completed using reference TRBV7-7 and TRBJ2-1, is GAGVSQSPRYKVTKRGQDVTLRCDPISSHATLYWYQQALGQGPEFLTYFNYEAQPDKSGLPSDRFSAERPEGSISTLTIQRTEQRDSAMYRCAVRDRGSSYNEQFFGPGTRLTVL.

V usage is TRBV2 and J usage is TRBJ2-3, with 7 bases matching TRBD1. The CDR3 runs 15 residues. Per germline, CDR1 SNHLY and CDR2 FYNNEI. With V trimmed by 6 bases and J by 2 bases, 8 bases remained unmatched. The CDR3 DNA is TGTGCCAGCAGGGCGACAGGGAGTTTCACAGATACGCAGTATTTT. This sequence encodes CASRATGSFTDTQYF.

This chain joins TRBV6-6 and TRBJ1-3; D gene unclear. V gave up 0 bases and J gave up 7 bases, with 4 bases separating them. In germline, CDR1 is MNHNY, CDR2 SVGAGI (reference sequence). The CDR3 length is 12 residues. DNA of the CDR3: TGTGCCAGCAGTTACTCAAGGAACACCATATATTTT. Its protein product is CASSYSRNTIYF.

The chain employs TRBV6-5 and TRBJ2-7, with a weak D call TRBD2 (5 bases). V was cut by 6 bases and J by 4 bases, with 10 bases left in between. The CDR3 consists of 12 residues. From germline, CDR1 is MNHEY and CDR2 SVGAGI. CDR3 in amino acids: CASRRPGYEQYF. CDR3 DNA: TGTGCCAGCAGAAGACCGGGGTACGAGCAGTACTTC.

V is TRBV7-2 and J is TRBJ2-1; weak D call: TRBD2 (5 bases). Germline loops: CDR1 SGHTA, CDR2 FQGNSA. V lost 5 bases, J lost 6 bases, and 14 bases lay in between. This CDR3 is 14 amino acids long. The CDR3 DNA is TGTGCCAGCAGCACTGTTCGGGAAACCAATGAGCAGTTCTTC. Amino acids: CASSTVRETNEQFF.

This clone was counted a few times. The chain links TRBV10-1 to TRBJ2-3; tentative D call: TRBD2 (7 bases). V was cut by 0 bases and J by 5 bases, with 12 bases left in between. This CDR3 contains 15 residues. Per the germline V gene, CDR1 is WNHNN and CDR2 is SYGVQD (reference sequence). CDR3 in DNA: TGCGCCAGCAGTGAGTCGGGGGGGCCGGGAGATACGCAGTATTTT. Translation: CASSESGGPGDTQYF.